This is a list of T cell receptor beta chains from one sample in a study of cytomegalovirus exposure and HLA in healthy donors. Here immunoSEQ multiplex PCR was the method, and the copy in TCRdb shows in-frame clones only, minus some. The sample records roughly 160,000 clones, roughly 80% being singletons. The sequenced sample was PBMCs. The receptors originated from a man between 25 and 39 years old in good health and CMV-seronegative. CDR3s include the opening cysteine and the closing phenylalanine or tryptophan. The D gene is left open where the match is weak. Not all rows give a size; the values are once, few, many and, for expanded clones, a class.

V	size	D	J	DNA	CDR3
TRBV19	NA	TRBD2	TRBJ2-7	TGTGCCAGTAGTACCCTACTAGCGGGAGCCGGCGAGCAGTACTTC	CASSTLLAGAGEQYF
TRBV5-6	few	NA	TRBJ2-7	TGTGCCAGCAGCTTGTCGGGGGGCAACGAGCAGTACTTC	CASSLSGGNEQYF
TRBV4-1	NA	NA	TRBJ1-2	TGCGCCAGCAGCCCCGGGGGGGATCCTGGCTACACCTTC	CASSPGGDPGYTF
TRBV7-2	NA	TRBD2	TRBJ2-7	TGTGCCAGCAGACCGTCGCGGGGCACGGGGCGGGAGAACGAGCAGTACTTC	CASRPSRGTGRENEQYF
TRBV5-1	few	NA	TRBJ1-2	TGCGCCAGCAGCCCTACAGGGACCGGGAACTATGGCTACACCTTC	CASSPTGTGNYGYTF
TRBV19	few	TRBD1	TRBJ2-7	TGTGCCAGTAGATTAACGGGACAGGGGTATACCGAGCAGTACTTC	CASRLTGQGYTEQYF
TRBV11-2	NA	NA	TRBJ1-1	TGTGCCAGCAGCTTAGAGAGAGGAGTCGGCGCTGAAGCTTTCTTT	CASSLERGVGAEAFF
TRBV7-3	NA	TRBD1	TRBJ1-4	TGTGCCAGCTTCCGACAGGGTTGGGAAAAACTGTTTTTT	CASFRQGWEKLFF
TRBV6-5	NA	NA	TRBJ1-2	TGTGCCAGCAGTTACTCTACAGGCTATGGCTACACCTTC	CASSYSTGYGYTF
TRBV10-3	NA	NA	TRBJ2-7	TGTGCCATCAGTGAAGCCGGGACACCGCCCTACGAGCAGTACTTC	CAISEAGTPPYEQYF
TRBV16	NA	NA	TRBJ2-3	TGTGCCAGCAGCCAATCCCCCGTGAGCACAGATACGCAGTATTTT	CASSQSPVSTDTQYF
TRBV4-3	NA	TRBD2	TRBJ2-3	TGCGCCAGCAGCCAAATAGGGTCTAGCGGGTACACAGATACGCAGTATTTT	CASSQIGSSGYTDTQYF
TRBV4-1	NA	TRBD1	TRBJ2-7	TGCGCCAGCAGCCAGGTCCCGGGACAGGGGTTCGAGCAGTACTTC	CASSQVPGQGFEQYF
TRBV7-2	NA	NA	TRBJ1-2	TGTGCCAGCAGCACCAATACGGGAAGAGCTAACTATGGCTACACCTTC	CASSTNTGRANYGYTF
TRBV5-1	NA	NA	TRBJ2-3	TGCGCCAGCAGCTTGGGGCTAGATAGGGATACGCAGTATTTT	CASSLGLDRDTQYF
TRBV7-9	NA	NA	TRBJ2-7	TGTGCCAGCAGCTTAGACTCTCTCCTGTACGAGCAGTACTTC	CASSLDSLLYEQYF
TRBV28	NA	TRBD2	TRBJ2-1	TGTGCCAGTATGTTAGCGGGGGAATACAATGAGCAGTTCTTC	CASMLAGEYNEQFF
TRBV2	NA	NA	TRBJ2-5	TGTGCCAGCACTAGGCAAGAGACCCAGTACTTC	CASTRQETQYF
TRBV27	NA	NA	TRBJ2-7	TGTGCCAGCAGTACATCCCCGACAAGTTTCTACGAGCAGTACTTC	CASSTSPTSFYEQYF